Shown below are 10 T cell receptor beta chains from a single sample sequenced in a study of T cells in Graves' hyperthyroidism and ophthalmopathy. RNA transcripts gave rise to amplified TCR beta CDR3 regions. With the HTBI primer set, the TCR CDR3 went through a first round of RT-PCR. TCRdb ran MiXCR on the multiplex PCR reads and lists one entry per CDR3 protein. This sample yields around 760,000 distinct CDR3 sequences, of which 35% are seen a single time; around 31% belongs to the top ten. Sequencing used blood. These receptors were taken from a middle-aged woman with Graves' hyperthyroidism.

This clonotype was recorded at least ten times. The rearrangement uses TRBV11-1 and TRBJ2-6, with a possible D match to TRBD1 (5 bases). V lost 5 bases and J lost 0, with 8 bases in between. This CDR3 has 15 residues. Germline CDR1 and CDR2: SGHAT and FQDESV (reference sequence). CDR3 coding DNA: TGTGCCAGCAGCCCGGACACCTCTGGGGCCAACGTCCTGACTTTC. Protein sequence: CASSPDTSGANVLTF.

This clonotype appeared many times. The V call is TRBV7-9, the J call TRBJ1-6, with D hard to call. The length of the CDR3 is 14 residues. Germline V gives CDR1 SEHNR, CDR2 FQNEAQ (reference sequence). The V end lost 5 bases, the J end lost 3 bases, and 8 bases lay between the germline ends. For the CDR3, the DNA is TGTGCCAGCAGCCCCGGATTCTATAATTCACCCCTCCACTTT. Translation: CASSPGFYNSPLHF.

In this sample, this clonotype turned up many times. The chain combines TRBV2 with TRBJ2-7, with D unclear. The CDR3 length is 14 residues. Germline CDR1 reads SNHLY; CDR2 reads FYNNEI. The V gene lost 7 bases and the J gene lost 3 bases, with 16 bases spanning the gap. The chain's CDR3 is CASTPRAGNYEQYF. The DNA for the CDR3 is TGTGCCAGCACCCCCCGGGCAGGCAACTACGAGCAGTACTTC.

This clonotype appeared many times. The V gene is TRBV24-1, the J gene TRBJ2-5, with D possibly TRBD2 on 6 matching bases. This CDR3 has 14 residues. V lost 7 bases to trimming and J lost 2 bases, with 13 bases between them. CDR1 is KGHDR and CDR2 is SFDVKD in the germline V gene. This CDR3 reads CATSDLGGQETQYF. In DNA form, the CDR3 reads TGTGCCACCAGCGACCTTGGGGGGCAAGAGACCCAGTACTTC.

The sample holds a few counts of this clonotype. V and J are TRBV20-1 and TRBJ1-1; a possible D gene is TRBD1 (5 bases). This CDR3 is 13 amino acids long. V lost 6 bases and J 1 base, leaving 12 bases between the germline ends. Germline V gene sequence: CDR1 DFQATT, CDR2 SNEGSKA (reference sequence). CDR3 sequence: CSAPPGGNTEAFF. The CDR3 coding sequence is TGCAGTGCCCCGCCGGGGGGGAACACTGAAGCTTTCTTT.

This chain links TRBV29-1 with TRBJ2-5; D call uncertain. Germline CDR1 is SQVTM and CDR2 is ANQGSEA. Trimming shortened V by 8 bases and J by 5 bases, and 15 bases separated the two germline ends. The CDR3 runs 12 residues. This chain's CDR3 is CSRLGLRETQYF. In DNA form, the CDR3 reads TGCAGCCGGCTCGGGCTAAGGGAGACCCAGTACTTC.

This chain links TRBV7-2 with TRBJ1-2; D unresolved. CDR3 length: 14 residues. Deletions cut 7 bases from V and 7 bases from J, with 19 bases between. From germline, CDR1 is SGHTA and CDR2 FQGNSA. CDR3 nucleotides: TGTGCCAGCACCATCGTGGGTCCAAAGGGTGGCTACACCTTC. Its translation is CASTIVGPKGGYTF.

The chain couples TRBV7-2 to TRBJ2-3, with a possible D match to TRBD1 (6 bases). The CDR3 is 15 residues long. V lost 1 base and J lost 2, with 10 bases in between. CDR1 is SGHTA and CDR2 is FQGNSA in the germline V gene. The CDR3: CASSLDAGVTDTQYF. The DNA for the CDR3 is TGTGCCAGCAGCTTAGATGCAGGGGTCACAGATACGCAGTATTTT.

This clonotype was seen more than once but under ten times. The chain is built from TRBV10-1 and TRBJ2-5; 10 bases match TRBD2. The V segment lost 4 bases and the J segment 3 bases; nucleotides outside the gene matches: 2. The CDR3 length is 14 residues. Germline V gives CDR1 WNHNN, CDR2 SYGVQD (reference sequence). DNA of the CDR3: TGCGCCAGCAGTGCTAGCGGGGGTGAAGAGACCCAGTACTTC. This sequence encodes CASSASGGEETQYF.

This clonotype has more than one count but fewer than ten. The chain links TRBV10-1 to TRBJ2-5, with 9 bases that match TRBD2. The CDR3 is 18 amino acids. The germline V gene encodes CDR1 WNHNN and CDR2 SYGVQD (reference sequence). The V and J ends lost 6 bases and 4 bases, in that order; junction bases with no gene match: 18. CDR3 in DNA: TGCGCCAGCAGCTTGAGACGCCTAGCGGGACAGTTAGTAGAGACCCAGTACTTC. Protein: CASSLRRLAGQLVETQYF.